The clone carrying this T cell receptor delta chain has a handful of counts. Antigen unknown. The data derive from a study of Vδ1+ human thymocytes. Whole-study findings and limits: Bulk data may be misread because of unexpected Vdelta2 sequences. Thymic TRG and TRD repertoires appeared highly polyclonal. Despite high sort purity, about a fifth of thymic T cell receptor delta sequences were Vdelta2.

Extracted RNA was reverse transcribed into cDNA. CDR3 amplicons came from multiplex PCR with pooled V-gene forward and constant-region reverse primers. TCRdb called clones anew from the multiplex PCR reads with CATT. In the table there are about 75,000 delta-chain clones, around 30% of which are singletons. V was trimmed by 0 bases and J by 0 bases, leaving 17 bases between them. The germline gives CDR1 TSWWSYY, CDR2 QGS. The CDR3 has 18 residues. The chain couples TRDV1 to TRDJ1; D gene uncertain. The receptor comes from a boy under three years old who had congenital heart surgery. The source material was Vdelta1+ gamma-delta thymocytes from the thymus. Subset described: FACS-sorted CD3+ TCRalphabeta- TCRVdelta1+ TCRVdelta2- thymocytes. In nucleotides, the CDR3 is TGTGCTCTTGGGGAACTAAACTTTCGGGTGTGGTACACCGATAAACTCATCTTT. Translated, it gives CALGELNFRVWYTDKLIF.